This T cell receptor (beta chain) was found in a study of neurological immune-mediated disorders. Study as a whole: The multiple sclerosis group of about 35 included roughly 31 relapsing-remitting and 3 secondary progressive patients.

In its sample, this clonotype was seen many times. Its antigen is not identified. Study results and caveats: Healthy controls had more TCR clonal expansion than multiple sclerosis, which showed the least, whereas HTLV-1-associated myelopathy showed the most. Private repertoires in all groups were suggested by the absence of shared CDR3 amino acid sequences among expanded clones across subjects.

MiXCR was run by TCRdb on the 5' RACE reads, yielding one entry per CDR3 protein. The sample yields over 75,000 distinct CDR3 sequences, 5.5% to 6.5% seen once. Between the trimmed V and J ends, which lost 6 bases and 0 bases, there was a span of 8 bases. The CDR3 covers 14 residues. Time point specified: longitudinal time-point 2. Sequenced input: PBMCs. This receptor was taken from a woman in her fifties or sixties with multiple sclerosis. This sequence joins TRBV12-3 or TRBV12-4 and TRBJ1-4; D unresolved. The CDR3 sequence is CASSPLATNEKLFF. The CDR3, as DNA: TGTGCCAGCAGCCCGTTAGCAACTAATGAAAAACTGTTTTTT.